This TCR beta chain was sequenced in a study of T cell repertoires in cytomegalovirus infection. Details on this clonotype: Its antigen remains unidentified.

V shed 1 base and J shed 3 bases, with 9 bases lying between them. Per germline, CDR1 SEHNR and CDR2 FQNEAQ (reference sequence). The CDR3 consists of 15 residues. TCRdb independently ran MiXCR on the reads; one entry per CDR3 protein. The profile covers 830,000 or so distinct CDR3 sequences, with approximately 29% appearing a single time and roughly 12% taken by the ten largest. This TCR derives from a human donor in good health (CMV status not recorded). Some clones in this sample may be carry-over from other donors' samples. The source material was cultured CD8+ T cells from PBMCs, sampled from culture after CMV antigen stimulation. The rearrangement uses TRBV7-9 and TRBJ1-4, with D hard to call. The CDR3 sequence is CASSLDSDPNEKLFF. CDR3 DNA: TGTGCCAGCAGCTTAGACAGTGACCCTAATGAAAAACTGTTTTTT.